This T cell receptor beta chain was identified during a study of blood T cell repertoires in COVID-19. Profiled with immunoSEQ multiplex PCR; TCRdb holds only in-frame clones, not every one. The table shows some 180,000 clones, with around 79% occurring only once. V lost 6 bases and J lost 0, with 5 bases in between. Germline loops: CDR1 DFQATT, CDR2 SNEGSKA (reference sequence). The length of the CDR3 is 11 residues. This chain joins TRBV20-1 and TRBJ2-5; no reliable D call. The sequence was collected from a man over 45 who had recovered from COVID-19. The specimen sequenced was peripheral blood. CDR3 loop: CSAEYQETQYF. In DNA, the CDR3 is TGCAGTGCGGAGTACCAAGAGACCCAGTACTTC.